This T cell receptor (beta chain) comes out of a study of blood T cell repertoires in COVID-19. CDR1 ENHRY and CDR2 SYGVKD come from the germline V gene. With 11 bases clipped from V and 6 bases from J, the junction kept 14 bases outside the gene matches. The CDR3 is made up of 14 amino acids. TCRdb's copy holds only in-frame clones and misses some; the assay was immunoSEQ multiplex PCR. The sample consists of some 100,000 clones, more than 65% of them appearing once. This clone occurred once. The receptor was derived from an older woman with acute or convalescent COVID-19. The V call is TRBV10-3, the J call TRBJ1-2, with 8 bases matching TRBD1. Sequencing was done on a sample of peripheral blood. The CDR3 region is CALATGTGDHGYTF. The CDR3, as DNA: TGTGCCCTAGCGACCGGGACAGGTGACCATGGCTACACCTTC.